These T cell receptor beta chains were read from a single sample in a study of technical replicates of blood from a few donors. Produced via immunoSEQ multiplex PCR; TCRdb's table is partial and in-frame only. Here the sample spans about 82,000 clones, under 96% being singletons. The sequencing sample was made of T cells isolated from PBMCs. Every receptor here comes from a human donor in good health. The CDR3 runs from the conserved cysteine through the conserved F or W. A D gene is named only where the DNA matches it firmly. Rows may omit the clone size; those that give it use once, few, many or a size class.

size | J | V | D | DNA | CDR3
. | TRBJ2-1 | TRBV27 | . | TGTGCCAGTGGACAGTTAAACTACAATGAGCAGTTCTTC | CASGQLNYNEQFF
. | TRBJ2-1 | TRBV7-3 | TRBD1 | TGTGCCAGCAGCTCACAGGGGTTGAGCGGATGGAATGAGCAGTTCTTC | CASSSQGLSGWNEQFF
. | TRBJ2-7 | TRBV15 | . | TGTGCCACCAGCTGGACAGAGCACCCCTACGAGCAGTACTTC | CATSWTEHPYEQYF
few | TRBJ1-1 | TRBV30 | . | TGTGCCTGGAGTGTAAACATGAACACTGAAGCTTTCTTT | CAWSVNMNTEAFF
. | TRBJ2-5 | TRBV7-9 | . | TGTGCCAGCAGCCCATCTCGTGGGGGCGGGGAGACCCAGTACTTC | CASSPSRGGGETQYF
. | TRBJ1-1 | TRBV11-2 | . | TGTGCCAGCGGCTCGGGGAGACTGAACACTGAAGCTTTCTTT | CASGSGRLNTEAFF
. | TRBJ1-1 | TRBV19 | . | TGTGCCAGTAGTATTTACATGAACACTGAAGCTTTCTTT | CASSIYMNTEAFF
. | TRBJ2-2 | TRBV27 | . | TGTGCCAGCAGTTTACAGGCCACCGGGGAGCTGTTTTTT | CASSLQATGELFF
. | TRBJ2-7 | TRBV11-2 | . | TGTGCCAGCAGCGTAGGGACGGACACCTACGAGGAGCAGTACTTC | CASSVGTDTYEEQYF
. | TRBJ1-1 | TRBV27 | . | TGTGCCAGCCGGCGGGGGGGAGACACTGAAGCTTTCTTT | CASRRGGDTEAFF
once | TRBJ2-7 | TRBV21-1 | . | TGTGCCAGCAGCAAAGCGGGGGGACTAGCTGAATACGAGCAGTACTTC | CASSKAGGLAEYEQYF
. | TRBJ2-1 | TRBV10-3 | . | TGTGCCATCAGTGAGGGGAGTATCTATGAGCAGTTCTTC | CAISEGSIYEQFF
. | TRBJ2-1 | TRBV2 | TRBD1 | TGTGCCAGCAGTGATCGGGACAGGGTCCACGAGCAGTTCTTC | CASSDRDRVHEQFF
. | TRBJ2-2 | TRBV4-3 | . | TGCGCCAGCAGCCAAGGTATCAGGGCCTCGAACACCGGGGAGCTGTTTTTT | CASSQGIRASNTGELFF
. | TRBJ1-5 | TRBV6-1 | . | TGTGCCAGCAGTGAATGGGTGACAGGATCGAATCAGCCCCAGCATTTT | CASSEWVTGSNQPQHF
. | TRBJ2-7 | TRBV11-3 | . | TGTGCCAGCAGCCTCGGGTCTTATTACGAGCAGTACTTC | CASSLGSYYEQYF
. | TRBJ2-1 | TRBV27 | . | TGTGCCAGCAGTTTCTCGGGGGATGGTGAGCAGTTCTTC | CASSFSGDGEQFF
. | TRBJ2-5 | TRBV5-4 | . | TGTGCCAGCAGCTTAGGATCCGGGTCCGTAGAGACCCAGTACTTC | CASSLGSGSVETQYF
. | TRBJ2-3 | TRBV10-3 | . | TGTGCCATCAGAGGAGACGGGTCTGCTAGCACAGATACGCAGTATTTT | CAIRGDGSASTDTQYF
. | TRBJ2-2 | TRBV10-1 | TRBD2 | TGCGCCAGCAGTGCAGCGGGAGGGTCAACCGGGGAGCTGTTTTTT | CASSAAGGSTGELFF
once | TRBJ1-2 | TRBV19 | TRBD1 | TGTGCCAGTACTCAGGGGGCGATCTATGGCTACACCTTC | CASTQGAIYGYTF
. | TRBJ1-3 | TRBV6-5 | . | TGTGCCAGCTATCCCAGGGGCAGGGCTGGAAACACCATATATTTT | CASYPRGRAGNTIYF
. | TRBJ1-5 | TRBV6-1 | . | TGTGCCAGCAGTGATCGGAACAGGGCCAAGCCCCAGCATTTT | CASSDRNRAKPQHF